This T cell receptor (beta chain) was documented in a study of T cell responses to AZD1222 COVID-19 vaccine. The study's findings and limits: Among AZD1222 vaccinees, only six were seropositive at baseline.

As concerns this clone: Its antigen is not identified.

Sequencing used immunoSEQ multiplex PCR; TCRdb keeps in-frame clones, though not all of them. The table has around 100,000 clones, around 87% seen once; the top ten hold 4% to 4.5%. V lost 7 bases and J lost 3; bases outside the gene matches: 6. This CDR3 spans 14 amino acids. Germline lookup yields CDR1 MNHEY and CDR2 SVGAGI. The chain recombines TRBV6-5 with TRBJ2-3, with 8 positions matching TRBD1. The sequencing here drew on peripheral blood, taken on day 0 of MenACWY control vaccination. The receptor was derived from an adult in good health. CDR3 coding DNA: TGTGCCAGCACTGGCGGGACAGGTACAGATACGCAGTATTTT. This encodes CASTGGTGTDTQYF.